A selection of T cell receptor beta chains follows, all from one sample in a study of T cells expressing NK-cell markers. TCRdb derives one entry per CDR3 protein from the 5' RACE reads, leaving out DNA. The sample includes hundreds of thousands of distinct CDR3 sequences. Sequenced sample: blood T cells: a sorted CD56 or NKG2C T cell subset, CD4+ or CD8+ T cells, or bulk PBMC T cells (not recorded which). The source of these receptors is a woman aged 18 to 75 in good health. Both conserved end residues are part of each CDR3.

>TRBJ2-4|TRBV29-1
CSVEGTSTKNIQYF
>TRBJ1-1|TRBV5-1
CASSLYDVLNTEAFF
>TRBJ2-3|TRBV9
CASSVGRGEITDTQYF
>TRBJ1-2|TRBV4-3
CASSQVAGSAPYGYTF
>TRBJ2-7|TRBV5-1
CASSFGTSYEQYF
>TRBJ2-3|TRBV20-1
CSARGGGDRVDTQYF
>TRBJ1-4|TRBV2
CASRMTAPINEKLFF
>TRBJ2-6|TRBV28
CASNRDRGTSGANVLTF
>TRBJ2-3|TRBV4-3
CASSRLAGRATDTQYF
>TRBJ2-3|TRBV11-2
CASSPHPIRASTDTQYF
>TRBJ1-1|TRBV12-3/TRBV12-4
CASSWGSNTEAFF
>TRBJ1-1|TRBV7-3
CASSPGASNTEAFF